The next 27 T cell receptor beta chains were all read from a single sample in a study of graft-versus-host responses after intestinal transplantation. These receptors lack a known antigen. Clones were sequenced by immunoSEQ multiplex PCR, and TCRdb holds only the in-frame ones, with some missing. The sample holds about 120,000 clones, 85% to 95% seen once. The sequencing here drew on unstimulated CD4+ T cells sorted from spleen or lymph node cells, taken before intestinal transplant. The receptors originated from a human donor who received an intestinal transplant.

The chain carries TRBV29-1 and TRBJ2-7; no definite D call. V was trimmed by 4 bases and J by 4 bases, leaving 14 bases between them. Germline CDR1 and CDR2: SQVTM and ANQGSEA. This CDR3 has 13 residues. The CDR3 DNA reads TGCAGCGTTGCCCAGGACGCATTATACGAGCAGTACTTC. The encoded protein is CSVAQDALYEQYF.

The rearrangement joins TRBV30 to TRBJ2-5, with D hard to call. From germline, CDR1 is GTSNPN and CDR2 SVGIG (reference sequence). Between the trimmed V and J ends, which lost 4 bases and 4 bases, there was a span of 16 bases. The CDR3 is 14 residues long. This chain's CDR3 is CAWNANLPPETQYF. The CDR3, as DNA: TGTGCCTGGAACGCTAACCTCCCCCCAGAGACCCAGTACTTC.

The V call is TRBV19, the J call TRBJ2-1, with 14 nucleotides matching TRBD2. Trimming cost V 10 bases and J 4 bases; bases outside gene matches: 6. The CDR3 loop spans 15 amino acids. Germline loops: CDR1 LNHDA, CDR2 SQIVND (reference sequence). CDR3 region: CATGTSGSTYNEQFF. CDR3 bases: TGTGCCACCGGGACTAGCGGGAGTACATACAATGAGCAGTTCTTC.

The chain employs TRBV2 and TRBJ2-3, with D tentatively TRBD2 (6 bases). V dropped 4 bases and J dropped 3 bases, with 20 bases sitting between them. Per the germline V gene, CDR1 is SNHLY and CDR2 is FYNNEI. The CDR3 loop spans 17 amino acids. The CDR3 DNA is TGTGCCAGCAGTGGCTCCCGGCTAGCGTCTCAGACAGATACGCAGTATTTT. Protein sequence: CASSGSRLASQTDTQYF.

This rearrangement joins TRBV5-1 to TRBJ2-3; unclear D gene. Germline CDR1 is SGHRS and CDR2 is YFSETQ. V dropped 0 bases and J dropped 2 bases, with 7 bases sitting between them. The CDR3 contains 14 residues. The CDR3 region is CASSLVSLTDTQYF. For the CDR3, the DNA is TGCGCCAGCAGCTTGGTGTCACTCACAGATACGCAGTATTTT. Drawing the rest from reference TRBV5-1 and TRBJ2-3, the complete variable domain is KAGVTQTPRYLIKTRGQQVTLSCSPISGHRSVSWYQQTPGQGLQFLFEYFSETQRNKGNFPGRFSGRQFSNSRSEMNVSTLELGDSALYLCASSLVSLTDTQYFGPGTRLTVL.

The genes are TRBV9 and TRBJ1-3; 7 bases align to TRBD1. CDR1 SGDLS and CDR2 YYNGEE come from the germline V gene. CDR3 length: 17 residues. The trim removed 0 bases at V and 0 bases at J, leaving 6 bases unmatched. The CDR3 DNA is TGTGCCAGCAGCGTAGAGGCGGGGACAGTCTCTGGAAACACCATATATTTT. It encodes CASSVEAGTVSGNTIYF.

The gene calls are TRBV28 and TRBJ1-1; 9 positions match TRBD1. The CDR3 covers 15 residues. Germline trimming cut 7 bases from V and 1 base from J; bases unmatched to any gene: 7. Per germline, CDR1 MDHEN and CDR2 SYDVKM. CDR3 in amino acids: CASTPEGQGNTEAFF. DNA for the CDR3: TGTGCCAGCACCCCTGAGGGACAGGGGAACACTGAAGCTTTCTTT. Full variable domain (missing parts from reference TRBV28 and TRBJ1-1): DVKVTQSSRYLVKRTGEKVFLECVQDMDHENMFWYRQDPGLGLRLIYFSYDVKMKEKGDIPEGYSVSREKKERFSLILESASTNQTSMYLCASTPEGQGNTEAFFGQGTRLTVV.

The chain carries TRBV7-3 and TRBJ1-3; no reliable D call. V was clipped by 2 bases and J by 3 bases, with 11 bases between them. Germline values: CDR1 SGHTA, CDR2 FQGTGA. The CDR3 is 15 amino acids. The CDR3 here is CASSLLGYGGNTIYF. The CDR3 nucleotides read TGTGCCAGCAGCTTATTGGGGTATGGTGGAAACACCATATATTTT.

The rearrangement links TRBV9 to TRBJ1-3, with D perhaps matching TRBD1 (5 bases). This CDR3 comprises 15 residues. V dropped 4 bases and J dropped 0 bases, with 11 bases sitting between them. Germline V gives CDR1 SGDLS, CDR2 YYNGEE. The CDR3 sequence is CASSPRQYSGNTIYF. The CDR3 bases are TGTGCCAGCAGCCCAAGACAGTACTCTGGAAACACCATATATTTT.

In nucleotides, the CDR3 is TGTGCCAGCAGCTCCCGAGCGGGGGGGGCTACGCAGTATTTT. Amino acid sequence: CASSSRAGGATQYF. The V gene is TRBV7-6, the J gene TRBJ2-3; TRBD2 agrees at 10 bases. Germline V gene sequence: CDR1 SGHVS, CDR2 FNYEAQ. V lost 4 bases and J lost 8; bases outside the gene matches: 6. This CDR3 spans 14 amino acids.

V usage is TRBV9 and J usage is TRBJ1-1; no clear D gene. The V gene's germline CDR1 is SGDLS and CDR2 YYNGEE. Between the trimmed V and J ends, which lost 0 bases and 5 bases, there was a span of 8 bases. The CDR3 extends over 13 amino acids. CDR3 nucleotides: TGTGCCAGCAGCGTAGTCAGTGGAACTGAAGCTTTCTTT. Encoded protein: CASSVVSGTEAFF. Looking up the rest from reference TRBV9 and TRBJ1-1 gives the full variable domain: DSGVTQTPKHLITATGQRVTLRCSPRSGDLSVYWYQQSLDQGLQFLIQYYNGEERAKGNILERFSAQQFPDLHSELNLSSLELGDSALYFCASSVVSGTEAFFGQGTRLTVV.

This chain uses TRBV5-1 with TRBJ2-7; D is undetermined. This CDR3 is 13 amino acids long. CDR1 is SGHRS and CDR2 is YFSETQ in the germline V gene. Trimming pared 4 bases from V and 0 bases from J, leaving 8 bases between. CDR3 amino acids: CASSTGVSYEQYF. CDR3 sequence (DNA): TGCGCCAGCAGCACCGGAGTCTCCTACGAGCAGTACTTC.

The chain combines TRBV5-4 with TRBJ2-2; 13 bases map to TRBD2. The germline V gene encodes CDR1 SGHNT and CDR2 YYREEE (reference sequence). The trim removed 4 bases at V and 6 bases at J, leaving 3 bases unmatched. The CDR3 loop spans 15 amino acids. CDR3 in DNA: TGTGCCAGCAGCGAGGGACTAGCGGGATCCGGGGAGCTGTTTTTT. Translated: CASSEGLAGSGELFF.

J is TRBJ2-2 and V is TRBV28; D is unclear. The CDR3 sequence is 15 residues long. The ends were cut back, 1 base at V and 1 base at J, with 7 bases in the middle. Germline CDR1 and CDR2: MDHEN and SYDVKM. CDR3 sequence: CASSLSYQNTGELFF. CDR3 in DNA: TGTGCCAGCAGTTTATCCTACCAGAACACCGGGGAGCTGTTTTTT. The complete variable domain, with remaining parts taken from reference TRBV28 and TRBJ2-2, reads DVKVTQSSRYLVKRTGEKVFLECVQDMDHENMFWYRQDPGLGLRLIYFSYDVKMKEKGDIPEGYSVSREKKERFSLILESASTNQTSMYLCASSLSYQNTGELFFGEGSRLTVL.

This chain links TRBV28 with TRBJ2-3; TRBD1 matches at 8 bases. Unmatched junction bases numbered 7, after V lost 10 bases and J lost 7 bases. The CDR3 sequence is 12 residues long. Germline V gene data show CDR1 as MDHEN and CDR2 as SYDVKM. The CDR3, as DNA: TGTGCCATACAGGGGGACTGGCATACGCAGTATTTT. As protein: CAIQGDWHTQYF.

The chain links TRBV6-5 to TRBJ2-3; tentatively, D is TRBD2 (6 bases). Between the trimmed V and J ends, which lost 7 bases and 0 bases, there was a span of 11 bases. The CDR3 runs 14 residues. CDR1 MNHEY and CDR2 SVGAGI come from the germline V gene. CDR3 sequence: CASISGTSTDTQYF. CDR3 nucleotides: TGTGCCAGCATCTCCGGGACTAGCACAGATACGCAGTATTTT.

The CDR3 DNA sequence: TGTGCCAGCAGCTTCCAGTCTGGAAACACCATATATTTT. Its protein product is CASSFQSGNTIYF. The V call is TRBV5-4, the J call TRBJ1-3; no reliable D call. The V gene lost 2 bases and the J gene lost 1 base, with 4 bases spanning the gap. The CDR3 covers 13 residues. Germline values: CDR1 SGHNT, CDR2 YYREEE (reference sequence).

The CDR3, as DNA: TGTGCCAGCAGTTTGCCCGGGAGGGCCTACGAGCAGTACTTC. Protein: CASSLPGRAYEQYF. This rearrangement joins TRBV28 to TRBJ2-7, with 8 bases fitting TRBD2. V lost 3 bases, J lost 2 bases, and 3 bases stayed unmatched. The germline V gene has CDR1 MDHEN and CDR2 SYDVKM. The CDR3 has 14 amino acids.

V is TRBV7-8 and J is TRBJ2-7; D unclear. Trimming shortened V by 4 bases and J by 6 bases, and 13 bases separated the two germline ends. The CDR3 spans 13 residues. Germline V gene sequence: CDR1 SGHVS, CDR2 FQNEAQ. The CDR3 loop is CASSSREDSEQYF. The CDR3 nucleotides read TGTGCCAGCAGCTCAAGGGAAGATAGCGAGCAGTACTTC.

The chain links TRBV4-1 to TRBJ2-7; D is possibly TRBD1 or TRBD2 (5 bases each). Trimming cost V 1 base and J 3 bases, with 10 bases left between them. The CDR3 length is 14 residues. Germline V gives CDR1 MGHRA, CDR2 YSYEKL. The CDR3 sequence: CASSQGGDLYEQYF. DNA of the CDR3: TGCGCCAGCAGCCAAGGAGGGGACCTCTACGAGCAGTACTTC.

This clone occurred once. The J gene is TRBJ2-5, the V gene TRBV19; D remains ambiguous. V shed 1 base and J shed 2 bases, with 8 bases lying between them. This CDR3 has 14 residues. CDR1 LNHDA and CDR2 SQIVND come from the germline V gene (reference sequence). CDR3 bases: TGTGCCAGTAGTATAGTCGGGCCTCAAGAGACCCAGTACTTC. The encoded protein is CASSIVGPQETQYF.

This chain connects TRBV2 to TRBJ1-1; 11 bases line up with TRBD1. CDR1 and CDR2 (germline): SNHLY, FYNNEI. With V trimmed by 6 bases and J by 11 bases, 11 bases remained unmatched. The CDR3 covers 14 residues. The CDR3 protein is CASRLAGQGAGAFF. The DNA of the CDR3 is TGTGCCAGCAGGCTGGCCGGACAGGGGGCGGGCGCTTTCTTT.

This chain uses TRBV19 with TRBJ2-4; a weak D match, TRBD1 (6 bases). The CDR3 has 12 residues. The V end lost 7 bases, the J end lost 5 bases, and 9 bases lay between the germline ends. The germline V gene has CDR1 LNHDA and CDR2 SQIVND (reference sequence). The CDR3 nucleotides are TGTGCCAGTAAAAACAGGGAAAACATTCAGTACTTC. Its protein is CASKNRENIQYF.

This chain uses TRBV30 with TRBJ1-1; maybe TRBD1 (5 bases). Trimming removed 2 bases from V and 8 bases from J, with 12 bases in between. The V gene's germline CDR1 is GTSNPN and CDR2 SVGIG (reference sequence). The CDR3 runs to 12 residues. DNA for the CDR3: TGTGCCTGGAGTACGGGGCCCTCCGAAGCTTTCTTT. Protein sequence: CAWSTGPSEAFF.

CDR3 DNA sequence: TGCAGTGCCCCGGCGGGCTCCTCCCAGTACTTC. Its protein product is CSAPAGSSQYF. The chain carries TRBV20-1 and TRBJ2-5; D is perhaps TRBD2 (5 bases). The CDR3 spans 11 residues. Trimming shortened V by 6 bases and J by 9 bases, and 14 bases separated the two germline ends. Germline CDR1 DFQATT, CDR2 SNEGSKA (reference sequence).

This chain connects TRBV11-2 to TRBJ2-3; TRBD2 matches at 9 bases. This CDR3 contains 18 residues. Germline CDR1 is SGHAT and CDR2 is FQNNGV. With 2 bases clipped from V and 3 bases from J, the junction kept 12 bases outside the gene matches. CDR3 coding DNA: TGTGCCAGCAGCTTACGGTCTGGCGGGAGGGTTGTGACAGATACGCAGTATTTT. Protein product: CASSLRSGGRVVTDTQYF.

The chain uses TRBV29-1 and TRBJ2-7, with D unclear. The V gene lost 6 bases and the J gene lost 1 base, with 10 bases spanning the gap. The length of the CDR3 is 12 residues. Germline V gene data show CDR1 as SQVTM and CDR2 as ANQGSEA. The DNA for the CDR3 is TGCAGCGTCGTGGGCTTATCCTACGAGCAGTACTTC. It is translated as CSVVGLSYEQYF.